One and the same sample provided the 32 T cell receptor beta chains below, sequenced in a study of blood T cell repertoires in COVID-19. Only in-frame clones appear in the TCRdb table, and some are missing; sequencing was by immunoSEQ multiplex PCR. The profile shows roughly 260,000 clones, around four fifths of them singletons. Sequencing was performed on peripheral blood. The receptors come from a woman in her 70s with acute or convalescent COVID-19.

The CDR3 reads CASSLNRPGDYGYTF. CDR3 nucleotides: TGCGCCAGCAGTCTGAACAGGCCAGGGGACTATGGCTACACCTTC. The rearrangement links TRBV4-3 to TRBJ1-2; weak D call: TRBD1 (6 bases). Trimming removed 6 bases at V and 3 bases at J, with 17 bases between. Germline V gene lookup returns CDR1 LGHNA and CDR2 YSLEER. The CDR3 is 15 amino acids.

The genes are TRBV6-1 and TRBJ2-7; tentatively, D is TRBD2 (6 bases). Trimming pared 3 bases from V and 3 bases from J, leaving 15 bases between. Germline CDR1 reads MNHNS; CDR2 reads SASEGT. This CDR3 comprises 15 residues. The CDR3 region has the DNA TGTGCCAGCAGTGACAGAGGGACTTACCTCTACGAGCAGTACTTC. Protein product: CASSDRGTYLYEQYF.

This sequence joins TRBV10-3 and TRBJ1-2; 12 bases agree with TRBD1. Looked up from germline, CDR1 is ENHRY and CDR2 is SYGVKD. The CDR3 loop spans 14 amino acids. Losses at the gene ends were 9 bases for V and 8 bases for J; bases not matched to a gene: 10. The CDR3 here is CAMHDRDRGQGYTF. CDR3 nucleotide sequence: TGTGCCATGCACGACCGGGACAGGGGGCAGGGCTACACCTTC.

V is TRBV11-3 and J is TRBJ2-3; TRBD1 agrees at 10 bases. The CDR3 has 15 amino acids. The V gene's germline CDR1 is SGHNT and CDR2 YENEEA. With 5 bases clipped from V and 4 bases from J, the junction kept 6 bases outside the gene matches. The CDR3 loop reads CASSPGQGGADTQYF. DNA for the CDR3: TGTGCCAGCAGCCCCGGACAGGGGGGCGCAGATACGCAGTATTTT. Filled out from reference TRBV11-3 and TRBJ2-3, the complete variable domain reads EAGVVQSPRYKIIEKKQPVAFWCNPISGHNTLYWYLQNLGQGPELLIRYENEEAVDDSQLPKDRFSAERLKGVDSTLKIQPAELGDSAVYLCASSPGQGGADTQYFGPGTRLTVL.

The rearrangement joins TRBV6-1 to TRBJ1-4; TRBD1 is a possible D gene (6 bases). The CDR3 contains 15 residues. CDR1 and CDR2 (germline): MNHNS, SASEGT. Trimming removed 1 base from V and 7 bases from J, with 13 bases in between. CDR3 nucleotide sequence: TGTGCCAGCAGTGAAGGAGGGTCCAGGGGTGAAAAACTGTTTTTT. Protein sequence: CASSEGGSRGEKLFF.

The chain combines TRBV4-3 with TRBJ1-6; 10 positions match TRBD1. The germline V gene encodes CDR1 LGHNA and CDR2 YSLEER. V lost 3 bases and J lost 7; bases outside the gene matches: 9. CDR3 length: 17 residues. In DNA, the CDR3 is TGCGCCAGCAGCCAGGACGGTGGACAGGGGGTGAATTCACCCCTCCACTTT. This gives the protein CASSQDGGQGVNSPLHF.

V gene TRBV7-2 combines with J gene TRBJ2-1, with D maybe TRBD2 (5 bases). The CDR3 has 15 residues. Germline V gene lookup returns CDR1 SGHTA and CDR2 FQGNSA. Trimming removed 1 base at V and 0 bases at J, with 7 bases between. As DNA, the CDR3 is TGTGCCAGCAGCTTAGTTGGGAGCTCCTACAATGAGCAGTTCTTC. This gives the protein CASSLVGSSYNEQFF.

This rearrangement joins TRBV19 to TRBJ1-5; TRBD1 agrees at 8 bases. Germline V CDR1 and CDR2: LNHDA, SQIVND (reference sequence). CDR3 length: 16 amino acids. The V gene end was trimmed by 0 bases and the J gene end by 7 bases; junction bases not matched to a gene: 8. This chain's CDR3 is CASSIDGRGPAQPQHF. In DNA form, the CDR3 reads TGTGCCAGTAGTATAGATGGCAGGGGGCCAGCACAGCCCCAGCATTTT.

The chain employs TRBV4-3 and TRBJ1-2; D is possibly TRBD1 (5 bases). Trimming left V 0 bases short and J 4 bases short, with 15 bases between. The CDR3 sequence is 16 residues long. Germline loops: CDR1 LGHNA, CDR2 YSLEER. CDR3 loop: CASSQDFGGPGYGYTF. The CDR3 DNA follows: TGCGCCAGCAGCCAAGATTTCGGGGGTCCTGGCTATGGCTACACCTTC.

There are a few counts of this clone. V gene TRBV20-1 combines with J gene TRBJ1-6; D not resolved. There are 11 residues in the CDR3. Germline V lookup: CDR1 DFQATT, CDR2 SNEGSKA (reference sequence). V was pared by 6 bases and J by 7 bases, with 7 bases between. CDR3: CSASPNSPLHF. The CDR3 nucleotides read TGCAGTGCCTCCCCGAATTCACCCCTCCACTTT.

The chain couples TRBV2 to TRBJ1-2; D perhaps matches TRBD1 (6 bases). Per germline, CDR1 SNHLY and CDR2 FYNNEI. Deletions cut 9 bases from V and 1 base from J, with 18 bases between. The CDR3 sequence is 15 residues long. CDR3 sequence reads: CASSSDRTINYGYTF. CDR3 nucleotides: TGTGCCAGTTCCTCGGACAGAACTATTAACTATGGCTACACCTTC.

This clone came up once. The V call is TRBV6-1, the J call TRBJ1-5; D unclear. Germline CDR1 reads MNHNS; CDR2 reads SASEGT. Trimming pared 4 bases from V and 3 bases from J, leaving 7 bases between. The CDR3 has 13 amino acids. CDR3 protein: CASSGAFNQPQHF. DNA of the CDR3: TGTGCCAGCAGTGGGGCCTTCAATCAGCCCCAGCATTTT.

This clone turned up a few times. CDR3 coding DNA: TGTGCCAGCAGTGAAGCAAGGGGGGGGAATGAAAAACTGTTTTTT. As protein: CASSEARGGNEKLFF. The chain couples TRBV6-1 to TRBJ1-4, with TRBD1 as a possible D gene (6 bases). Trimming pared 0 bases from V and 5 bases from J, leaving 10 bases between. The CDR3 loop spans 15 amino acids. Germline V gene lookup returns CDR1 MNHNS and CDR2 SASEGT.

The chain couples TRBV6-5 to TRBJ2-7, with 8 bases identical to TRBD2. V was pared by 3 bases and J by 6 bases, with 13 bases of the junction left unmatched. The CDR3 is 16 residues long. Germline CDR1 MNHEY, CDR2 SVGAGI. The CDR3 spells CASSYSLGAGGGEQYF. CDR3 DNA sequence: TGTGCCAGCAGTTATTCCCTTGGGGCGGGGGGAGGCGAGCAGTACTTC.

The rearrangement joins TRBV3-1 (or the pseudogene TRBV3-2) to TRBJ2-2; D is perhaps TRBD2 (5 bases). Germline loops: CDR1 LGHDT, CDR2 YNNKEL (reference sequence). V gave up 1 base and J gave up 4 bases, with 7 bases separating them. The CDR3 has 14 amino acids. The DNA for the CDR3 is TGTGCCAGCAGCCAAGCCACTAGCACCGGGGAGCTGTTTTTT. Protein: CASSQATSTGELFF.

This rearrangement joins TRBV3-1 (or the pseudogene TRBV3-2) to TRBJ2-2; 7 bases are shared with TRBD1. The CDR3 contains 15 residues. J lost 5 bases, V lost 6 bases, and 9 bases had no gene match. Germline lookup yields CDR1 LGHDT and CDR2 YNNKEL (reference sequence). CDR3 in amino acids: CASREQGTPTGELFF. The CDR3 DNA reads TGTGCCAGCAGAGAACAGGGGACCCCAACCGGGGAGCTGTTTTTT.

Notes on this clone: The junction departs from germline at one end; a sequencing error may be responsible. The chain joins TRBV6-6 to TRBJ1-2; D possibly corresponds to TRBD1 (6 bases). Germline V gene sequence: CDR1 MNHNY, CDR2 SVGAGI (reference sequence). The CDR3 loop spans 9 amino acids. The CDR3 loop reads CLRGGGYTF. In DNA, the CDR3 is TGCTTAAGGGGGGGTGGCTACACCTTC.

This clone was detected only a few times. The same CDR3 arises from other DNA sequences in this sample as well. V is TRBV5-1 and J is TRBJ2-1, with 7 bases fitting TRBD1. The CDR3 length is 14 residues. In germline, CDR1 is SGHRS, CDR2 YFSETQ. J was trimmed by 4 bases and V by 0 bases; bases with no gene match: 1. This CDR3 reads CASSLGDSYNEQFF. In nucleotides, the CDR3 is TGCGCCAGCAGCTTGGGGGACAGTTACAATGAGCAGTTCTTC.

This clone was observed a single time. This chain joins TRBV28 and TRBJ1-1; no reliable D call. Trimming stripped 2 bases from V and 5 bases from J, with 12 bases between. CDR3 length: 14 amino acids. CDR1 is MDHEN, CDR2 SYDVKM, per germline. CDR3 nucleotide sequence: TGTGCCAGCAGTTTACCGGTGGGGAGGACTGAAGCTTTCTTT. Translated: CASSLPVGRTEAFF.

The J gene is TRBJ1-2, the V gene TRBV11-1; 8 bases align to TRBD1. V dropped 5 bases and J dropped 3; count of bases not matched to a gene: 5. Per germline, CDR1 SGHAT and CDR2 FQDESV (reference sequence). CDR3 length: 14 residues. DNA for the CDR3: TGTGCCAGCAGCCCGGACAGGGTGGACTATGGCTACACCTTC. Protein: CASSPDRVDYGYTF.

V is TRBV28 and J is TRBJ1-2; 9 positions match TRBD1. V was pared by 4 bases and J by 6 bases, with 6 bases of the junction left unmatched. Germline V gives CDR1 MDHEN, CDR2 SYDVKM. The CDR3 is 14 amino acids. This CDR3 reads CASSSRQGVDGYTF. The CDR3 DNA reads TGTGCCAGCAGTTCCAGACAGGGGGTGGATGGCTACACCTTC.

The V gene is TRBV5-1, the J gene TRBJ2-3, with 8 positions matching TRBD2. V shed 4 bases, J shed 1 base, and the junction held 11 bases outside the gene matches. The CDR3 runs 17 residues. Looked up from germline, CDR1 is SGHRS and CDR2 is YFSETQ. The CDR3 protein is CASSPPPSGGGTDTQYF. The CDR3 coding sequence is TGCGCCAGCAGCCCCCCGCCCAGCGGGGGAGGCACAGATACGCAGTATTTT.

This rearrangement joins TRBV6-5 to TRBJ2-5; D may be TRBD2 (6 bases). In germline, CDR1 is MNHEY, CDR2 SVGAGI. CDR3 length: 15 amino acids. V lost 0 bases to trimming and J lost 4 bases, with 12 bases between them. CDR3 sequence: CASSYSGAGGETQYF. For the CDR3, the DNA is TGTGCCAGCAGTTACTCAGGGGCCGGGGGAGAGACCCAGTACTTC.

The chain recombines TRBV27 with TRBJ1-1; 7 bases line up with TRBD1. Per germline, CDR1 MNHEY and CDR2 SMNVEV (reference sequence). This CDR3 region has 17 residues. V lost 4 bases and J lost 4; bases outside the gene matches: 15. CDR3: CASSSLTGGQVFTEAFF. The CDR3 coding sequence is TGTGCCAGCAGTTCCCTCACAGGCGGACAGGTCTTCACTGAAGCTTTCTTT.

This chain connects TRBV7-7 to TRBJ2-5; weak D call: TRBD1 (6 bases). This CDR3 is 15 amino acids long. Germline values: CDR1 SSHAT, CDR2 FNYEAQ (reference sequence). V was shortened by 5 bases and J by 2 bases, with 15 bases between the two germline ends. Written as DNA, the CDR3 is TGTGCCAGCAGCCCCGGTCGGACAGAACAAGAGACCCAGTACTTC. This encodes CASSPGRTEQETQYF.

The rearrangement links TRBV11-2 to TRBJ2-3, with TRBD2 matching over 10 bases. In germline, CDR1 is SGHAT, CDR2 FQNNGV. V dropped 2 bases and J dropped 6; count of bases not matched to a gene: 8. The CDR3 contains 16 residues. In DNA, the CDR3 is TGTGCCAGCAGCTTAAGCGGGGGGGCGGTTCGGGATACGCAGTATTTT. Amino acids: CASSLSGGAVRDTQYF.

This chain links TRBV20-1 with TRBJ2-1, with TRBD2 matching over 7 bases. CDR3 length: 15 residues. Germline CDR1 is DFQATT and CDR2 is SNEGSKA (reference sequence). J gave up 5 bases and V 3 bases, and 10 bases lay outside the gene matches. The CDR3 spells CSASSGPNRNNEQFF. The CDR3 DNA is TGCAGTGCTAGTAGCGGGCCGAATCGAAACAATGAGCAGTTCTTC.

This chain connects TRBV6-5 to TRBJ1-2, with 8 bases fitting TRBD1. CDR1 and CDR2 from the germline V gene are MNHEY and SVGAGI. Trimming at V came to 7 bases and at J to 4 bases, leaving 5 bases not matched to a gene. The CDR3 sequence is 13 residues long. The CDR3 region has the DNA TGTGCCAGCAAAGACAGGGGCGCCTATGGCTACACCTTC. Protein: CASKDRGAYGYTF.

The chain recombines TRBV29-1 with TRBJ1-2; D is unclear. The CDR3 extends over 12 amino acids. CDR1 SQVTM and CDR2 ANQGSEA come from the germline V gene. Trimming stripped 4 bases from V and 4 bases from J, with 10 bases between. CDR3 in DNA: TGCAGCGTTGGATTAGAAACCTATGGCTACACCTTC. Translated, it gives CSVGLETYGYTF.

The V call is TRBV4-1, the J call TRBJ1-2, with 7 bases fitting TRBD1. The CDR3 is 17 amino acids. The V segment lost 0 bases and the J segment 6 bases; nucleotides outside the gene matches: 13. Germline CDR1 is MGHRA and CDR2 is YSYEKL. Here the CDR3 reads CASSQDGRTGPGNGYTF. CDR3 DNA: TGCGCCAGCAGCCAAGATGGGAGGACAGGACCTGGAAATGGCTACACCTTC.

This clone was detected once. The chain recombines TRBV5-6 with TRBJ1-1, with 7 bases lining up with TRBD1. From germline, CDR1 is SGHDT and CDR2 YYEEEE. After removal of 4 bases from V and 3 bases from J, the junction contained 9 bases not matched to a gene. This CDR3 comprises 15 residues. Here the CDR3 reads CASSKTTGFDTEAFF. In nucleotides, the CDR3 is TGTGCCAGCAGCAAAACGACAGGGTTCGACACTGAAGCTTTCTTT.

V is TRBV19 and J is TRBJ1-2; D might be TRBD1 (6 bases). The length of the CDR3 is 13 residues. The V end was cut by 1 base, the J end by 8 bases, with 11 bases between. Germline loops: CDR1 LNHDA, CDR2 SQIVND (reference sequence). CDR3 amino acids: CASSIGRGYGYTF. The CDR3 DNA sequence: TGTGCCAGTAGTATAGGCAGGGGATACGGCTACACCTTC.